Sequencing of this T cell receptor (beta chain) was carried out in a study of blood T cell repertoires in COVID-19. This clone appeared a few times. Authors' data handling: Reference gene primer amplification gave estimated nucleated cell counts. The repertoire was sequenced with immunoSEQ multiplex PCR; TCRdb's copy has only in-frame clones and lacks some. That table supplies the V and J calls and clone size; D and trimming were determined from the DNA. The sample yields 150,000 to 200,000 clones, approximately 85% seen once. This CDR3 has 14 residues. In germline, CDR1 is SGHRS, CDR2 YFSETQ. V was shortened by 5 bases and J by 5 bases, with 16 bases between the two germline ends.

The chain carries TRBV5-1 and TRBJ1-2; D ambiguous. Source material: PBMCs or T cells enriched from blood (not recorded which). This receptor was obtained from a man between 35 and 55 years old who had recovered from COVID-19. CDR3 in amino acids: CASSRNPESYGYTF. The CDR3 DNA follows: TGCGCCAGCAGTCGCAATCCGGAGAGTTATGGCTACACCTTC.